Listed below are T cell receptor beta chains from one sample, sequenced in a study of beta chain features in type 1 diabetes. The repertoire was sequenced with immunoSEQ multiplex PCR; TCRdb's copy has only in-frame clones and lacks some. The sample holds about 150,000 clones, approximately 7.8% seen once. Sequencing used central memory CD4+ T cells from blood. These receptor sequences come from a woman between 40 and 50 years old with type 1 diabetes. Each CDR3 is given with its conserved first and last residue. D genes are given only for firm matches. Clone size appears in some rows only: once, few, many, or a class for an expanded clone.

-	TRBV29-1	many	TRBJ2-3	TGCAGCGTTGCTCCTAGCACAGATACGCAGTATTTT	CSVAPSTDTQYF
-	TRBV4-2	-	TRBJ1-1	TGTGCCAGCAGCCAAGGGAAATCGGGGGACCGGAACACTGAAGCTTTCTTT	CASSQGKSGDRNTEAFF
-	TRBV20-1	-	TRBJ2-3	TGCAGTGCAGGGGTTGGAGATACGCAGTATTTT	CSAGVGDTQYF
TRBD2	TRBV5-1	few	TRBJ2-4	TGCGCCAGCAGCTTCGGGGGGGTAACCAAAAACATTCAGTACTTC	CASSFGGVTKNIQYF
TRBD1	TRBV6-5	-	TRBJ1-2	TGTGCCAGCAGCCGGGACAGGGGTGGTGGCTACACCTTC	CASSRDRGGGYTF
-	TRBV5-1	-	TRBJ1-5	TGCGCCAGCAGCTTGACAGGTCTGAGCAATCAGCCCCAGCATTTT	CASSLTGLSNQPQHF
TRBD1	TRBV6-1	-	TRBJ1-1	TGTGCCACGAGGCGACAGGGCGGTGAAGCTTTCTTT	CATRRQGGEAFF
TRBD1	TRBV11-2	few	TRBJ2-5	TGTGCCAGCAGAGACCGAACAGGGGTTGAGACCCAGTACTTC	CASRDRTGVETQYF
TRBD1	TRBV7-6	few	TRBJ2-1	TGTGCCAGCAGCTTAGGTCCTACAGGGGGTATGTCGAATGAGCAGTTCTTC	CASSLGPTGGMSNEQFF
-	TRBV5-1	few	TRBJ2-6	TGCGCCAGCAGGGGGGCGCCTGGGGCCAACGTCCTGACTTTC	CASRGAPGANVLTF
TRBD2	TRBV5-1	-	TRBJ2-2	TGCGCCAGCAGCTACGGACTAGCGACGAACACCGGGGAGCTGTTTTTT	CASSYGLATNTGELFF
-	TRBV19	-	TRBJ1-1	TGTGCCAGTAGTACCGGACAGTCTTTTTTCTTT	CASSTGQSFFF
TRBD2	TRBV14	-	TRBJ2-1	TGTGCCAGCAGCCAAGCGCCACTAGCGGGACGCTACAATGAGCAGTTCTTC	CASSQAPLAGRYNEQFF
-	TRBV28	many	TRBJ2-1	TGTGCCAGCAGTTTAAGGAGGGAAGGGCAGTTCTTC	CASSLRREGQFF
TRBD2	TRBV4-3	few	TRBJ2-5	TGCGCCAGCAGCCAAGGGGCTAGCGGTGAAGAGACCCAGTACTTC	CASSQGASGEETQYF
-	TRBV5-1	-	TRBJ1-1	TGCGCCAGCAGCTTGGCACAGGGGAACACTGAAGCTTTCTTT	CASSLAQGNTEAFF